The TCR beta chain under discussion was sequenced for a study of identical twins. Trimming stripped 4 bases from V and 1 base from J, with 19 bases between. CDR1 is SGHRS and CDR2 is YFSETQ in the germline V gene. The CDR3 has 17 residues. Each CDR3 protein is one row after TCRdb ran MiXCR on the 5' RACE reads. The sample contains about 470,000 distinct CDR3 sequences, less than 25% of which appear only once. This same sample was also part of a study on T cells expressing NK-cell markers. Per that study: Researchers report these clonotypes also headed the CD3+CD56-NKG2C+ fraction in four donors.

V is TRBV5-1 and J is TRBJ2-3; D is unclear. Sequencing input: CD4+ T cells sorted from blood. This sequence originates from a woman under 30 in good health. In DNA, the CDR3 is TGCGCCAGCAGCCTTGGACCGCAGGTTGGGGGCACAGATACGCAGTATTTT. Its translation: CASSLGPQVGGTDTQYF.